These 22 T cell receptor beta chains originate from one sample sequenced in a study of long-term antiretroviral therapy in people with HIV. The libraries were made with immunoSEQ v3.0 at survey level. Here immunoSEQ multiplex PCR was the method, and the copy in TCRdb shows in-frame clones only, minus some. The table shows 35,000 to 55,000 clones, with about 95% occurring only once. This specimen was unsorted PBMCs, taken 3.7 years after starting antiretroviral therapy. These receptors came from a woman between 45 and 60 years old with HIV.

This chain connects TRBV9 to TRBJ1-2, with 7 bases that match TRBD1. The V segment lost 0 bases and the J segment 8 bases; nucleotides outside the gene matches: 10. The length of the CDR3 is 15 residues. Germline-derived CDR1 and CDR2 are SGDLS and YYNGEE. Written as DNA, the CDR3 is TGTGCCAGCAGCGTAGGAGCTGAGGGGGCAAGGGGCTACACCTTC. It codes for CASSVGAEGARGYTF.

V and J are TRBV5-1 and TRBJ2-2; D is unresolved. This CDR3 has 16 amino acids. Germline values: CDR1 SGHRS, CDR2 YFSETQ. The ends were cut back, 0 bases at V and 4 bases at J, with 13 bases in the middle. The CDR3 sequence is CASSLAGTVSTGELFF. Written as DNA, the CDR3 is TGCGCCAGCAGCTTGGCAGGAACTGTGAGCACCGGGGAGCTGTTTTTT.

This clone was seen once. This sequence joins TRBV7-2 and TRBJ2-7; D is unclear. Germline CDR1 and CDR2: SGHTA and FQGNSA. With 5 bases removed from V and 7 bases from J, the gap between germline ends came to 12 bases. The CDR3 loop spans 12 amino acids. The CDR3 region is CASSRLLGEQYF. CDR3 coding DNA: TGTGCCAGCAGCCGCCTCTTAGGGGAGCAGTACTTC.

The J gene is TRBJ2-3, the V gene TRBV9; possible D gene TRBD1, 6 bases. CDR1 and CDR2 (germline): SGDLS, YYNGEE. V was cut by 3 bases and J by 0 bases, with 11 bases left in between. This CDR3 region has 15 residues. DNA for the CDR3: TGTGCCAGCAGCGCGGACAGCTCTAGCACAGATACGCAGTATTTT. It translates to CASSADSSSTDTQYF. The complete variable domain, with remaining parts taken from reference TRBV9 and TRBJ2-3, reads DSGVTQTPKHLITATGQRVTLRCSPRSGDLSVYWYQQSLDQGLQFLIQYYNGEERAKGNILERFSAQQFPDLHSELNLSSLELGDSALYFCASSADSSSTDTQYFGPGTRLTVL.

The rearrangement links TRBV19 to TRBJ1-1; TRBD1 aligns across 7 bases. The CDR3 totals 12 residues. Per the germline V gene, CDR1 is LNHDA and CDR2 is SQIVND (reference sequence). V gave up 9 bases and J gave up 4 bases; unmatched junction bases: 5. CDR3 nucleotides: TGTGCCAGCGACAGGGTTGGCACTGAAGCTTTCTTT. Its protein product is CASDRVGTEAFF.

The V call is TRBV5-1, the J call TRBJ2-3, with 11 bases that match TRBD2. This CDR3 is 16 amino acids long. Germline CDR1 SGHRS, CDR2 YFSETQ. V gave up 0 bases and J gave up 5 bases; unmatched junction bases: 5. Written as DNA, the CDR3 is TGCGCCAGCAGCTTGGGTGTTACTAGCGGGGGAGATACGCAGTATTTT. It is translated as CASSLGVTSGGDTQYF.

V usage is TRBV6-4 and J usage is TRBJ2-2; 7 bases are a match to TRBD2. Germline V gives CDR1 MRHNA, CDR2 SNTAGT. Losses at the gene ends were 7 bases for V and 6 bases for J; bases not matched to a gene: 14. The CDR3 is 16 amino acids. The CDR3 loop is CASTEEPGRGAGELFF. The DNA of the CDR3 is TGTGCCAGCACCGAGGAACCTGGTCGGGGGGCCGGGGAGCTGTTTTTT.

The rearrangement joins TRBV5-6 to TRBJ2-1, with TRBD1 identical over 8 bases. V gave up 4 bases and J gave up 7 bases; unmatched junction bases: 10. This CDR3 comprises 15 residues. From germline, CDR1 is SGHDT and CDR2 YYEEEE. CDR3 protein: CASSEGQGLRNEQFF. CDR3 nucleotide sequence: TGTGCCAGCAGCGAAGGACAGGGACTTAGGAATGAGCAGTTCTTC.

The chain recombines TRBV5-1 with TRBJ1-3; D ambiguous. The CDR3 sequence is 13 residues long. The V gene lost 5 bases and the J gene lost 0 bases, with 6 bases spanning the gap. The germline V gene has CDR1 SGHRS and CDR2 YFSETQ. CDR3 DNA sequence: TGCGCCAGCAGGACCGACTCTGGAAACACCATATATTTT. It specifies CASRTDSGNTIYF.

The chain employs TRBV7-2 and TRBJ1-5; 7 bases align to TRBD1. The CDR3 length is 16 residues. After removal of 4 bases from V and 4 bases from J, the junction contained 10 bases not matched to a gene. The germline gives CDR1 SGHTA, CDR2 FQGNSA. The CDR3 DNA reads TGTGCCAGCAGCTCTAGACAGGGTGGGAAGAATCAGCCCCAGCATTTT. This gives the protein CASSSRQGGKNQPQHF.

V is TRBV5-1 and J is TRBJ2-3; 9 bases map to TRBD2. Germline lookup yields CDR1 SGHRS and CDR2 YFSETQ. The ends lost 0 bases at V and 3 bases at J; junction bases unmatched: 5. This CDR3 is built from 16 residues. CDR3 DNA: TGCGCCAGCAGCTTGGAGGGCGGGGGGGCAACAGATACGCAGTATTTT. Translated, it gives CASSLEGGGATDTQYF.

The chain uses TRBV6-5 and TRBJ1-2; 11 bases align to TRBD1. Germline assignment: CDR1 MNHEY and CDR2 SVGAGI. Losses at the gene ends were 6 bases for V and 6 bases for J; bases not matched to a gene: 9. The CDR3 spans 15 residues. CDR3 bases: TGTGCCAGCAGGGATTCGGCGGGACAGGGGGATGGCTACACCTTC. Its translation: CASRDSAGQGDGYTF.

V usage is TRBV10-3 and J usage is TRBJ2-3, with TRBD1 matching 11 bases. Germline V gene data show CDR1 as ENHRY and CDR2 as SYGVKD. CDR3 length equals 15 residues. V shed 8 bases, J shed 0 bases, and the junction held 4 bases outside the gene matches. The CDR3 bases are TGTGCCATCTCACGGGACAGGGGGAGCACAGATACGCAGTATTTT. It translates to CAISRDRGSTDTQYF.

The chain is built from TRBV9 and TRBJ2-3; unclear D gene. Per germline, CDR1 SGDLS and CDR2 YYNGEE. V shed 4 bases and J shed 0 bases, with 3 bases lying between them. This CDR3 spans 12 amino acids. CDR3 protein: CASSRSTDTQYF. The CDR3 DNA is TGTGCCAGCAGCCGAAGCACAGATACGCAGTATTTT.

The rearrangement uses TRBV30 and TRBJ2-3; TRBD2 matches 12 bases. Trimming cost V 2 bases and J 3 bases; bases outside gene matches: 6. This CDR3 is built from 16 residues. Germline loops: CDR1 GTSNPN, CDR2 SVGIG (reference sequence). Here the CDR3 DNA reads TGTGCCTGGAGTCATCTAGCGGGGGGGCCAACAGATACGCAGTATTTT. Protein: CAWSHLAGGPTDTQYF.

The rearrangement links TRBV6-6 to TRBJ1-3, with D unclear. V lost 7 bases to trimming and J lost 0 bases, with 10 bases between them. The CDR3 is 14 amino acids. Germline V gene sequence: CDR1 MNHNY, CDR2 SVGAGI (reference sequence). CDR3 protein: CASKRAGSGNTIYF. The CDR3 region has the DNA TGTGCCAGCAAACGGGCGGGCTCTGGAAACACCATATATTTT.

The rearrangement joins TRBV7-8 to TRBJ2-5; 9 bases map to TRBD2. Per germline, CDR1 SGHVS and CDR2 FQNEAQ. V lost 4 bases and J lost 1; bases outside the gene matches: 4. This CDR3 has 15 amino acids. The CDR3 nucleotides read TGTGCCAGCAGCTATGGTAGCGGGAGCCAAGAGACCCAGTACTTC. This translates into CASSYGSGSQETQYF.

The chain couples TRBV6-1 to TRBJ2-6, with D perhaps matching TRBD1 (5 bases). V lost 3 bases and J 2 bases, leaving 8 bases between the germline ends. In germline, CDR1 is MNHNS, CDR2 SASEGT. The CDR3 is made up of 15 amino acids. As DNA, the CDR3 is TGTGCCAGCAGTGAGGAAGGGGCTGGGGCCAACGTCCTGACTTTC. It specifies CASSEEGAGANVLTF.

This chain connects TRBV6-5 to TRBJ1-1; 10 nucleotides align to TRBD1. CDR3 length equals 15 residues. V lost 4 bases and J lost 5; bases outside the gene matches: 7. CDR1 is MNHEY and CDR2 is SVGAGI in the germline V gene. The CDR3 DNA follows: TGTGCCAGCAGTTCGGGACAGGGGAGGATGACTGAAGCTTTCTTT. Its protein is CASSSGQGRMTEAFF.

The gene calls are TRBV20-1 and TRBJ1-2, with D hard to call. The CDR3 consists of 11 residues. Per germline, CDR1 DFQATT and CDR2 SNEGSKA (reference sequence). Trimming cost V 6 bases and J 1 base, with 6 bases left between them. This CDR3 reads CSAGSNYGYTF. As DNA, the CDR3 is TGCAGTGCGGGCAGTAACTATGGCTACACCTTC.

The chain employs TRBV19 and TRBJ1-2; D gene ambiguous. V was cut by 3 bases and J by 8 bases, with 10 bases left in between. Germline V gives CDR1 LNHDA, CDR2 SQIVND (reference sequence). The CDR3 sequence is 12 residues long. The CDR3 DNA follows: TGTGCCAGTAGTATTGGTACGGGGGGCTACACCTTC. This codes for CASSIGTGGYTF.

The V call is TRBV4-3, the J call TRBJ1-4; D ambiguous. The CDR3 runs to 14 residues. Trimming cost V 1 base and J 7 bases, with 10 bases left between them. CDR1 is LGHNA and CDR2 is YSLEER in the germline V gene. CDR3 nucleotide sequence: TGCGCCAGCAGCCAAGGACGGAGTATTGAAAAACTGTTTTTT. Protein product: CASSQGRSIEKLFF.